This T cell receptor beta chain was identified in a study of cytomegalovirus exposure and HLA in healthy donors. Remarks on this clone: Its antigen is still unknown.

Points from the study as a whole: Later analysis found that TCR beta chains associated with HLA were more clonally expanded than other, equally common chains.

Germline lookup yields CDR1 MNHEY and CDR2 SMNVEV (reference sequence). Trimming shortened V by 7 bases and J by 3 bases, and 16 bases separated the two germline ends. The CDR3 is 15 amino acids. 13 Jbeta primers and 60 Vbeta primers were used for the PCR. The method was immunoSEQ multiplex PCR; TCRdb's version includes in-frame clones alone and lacks a portion of them. The sample shows about 93,000 clones, around 76% of them seen only once. Material for sequencing was PBMCs. The chain couples TRBV27 to TRBJ2-1, with a weak D call TRBD1 (6 bases). This receptor was obtained from a man aged 30 to 39 in good health and CMV-seronegative. This CDR3 reads CASTATGLSYNEQFF. The DNA for the CDR3 is TGTGCCAGCACCGCCACAGGGTTAAGCTACAATGAGCAGTTCTTC.